This is a list of T cell receptor beta chains from one sample in a study of control samples from healthy donors and cancer patients. Sequenced by immunoSEQ multiplex PCR; TCRdb stores in-frame clones only, minus some. This table holds some 140,000 clones, about 94% found once. Sequenced sample: blood. The receptors were gathered from a man in his forties or fifties in good health. CDR3s include the opening cysteine and the closing phenylalanine or tryptophan. D genes are given only for firm matches. The listing skips clone size in some rows; elsewhere it reads once, few, many or a size class.

-	TRBD1	TRBJ1-2	TRBV12-3/TRBV12-4	CASSLETGSGYTF	TGTGCCAGCAGTTTAGAGACAGGGAGTGGCTACACCTTC
-	TRBD2	TRBJ2-1	TRBV7-6	CASSYLAGDYNEQFF	TGTGCCAGCAGCTACCTAGCGGGGGACTACAATGAGCAGTTCTTC
-	-	TRBJ2-7	TRBV18	CASSPPGTNSPYEQYF	TGTGCCAGCTCACCCCCCGGGACCAATTCTCCCTACGAGCAGTACTTC
-	TRBD1	TRBJ1-2	TRBV5-5	CASSLAGQANYGYTF	TGTGCCAGCAGCTTGGCCGGACAGGCTAACTATGGCTACACCTTC
once	TRBD1	TRBJ2-7	TRBV10-3	CAISDGPGTGSYEQYF	TGTGCCATCAGTGATGGCCCCGGGACAGGGTCCTACGAGCAGTACTTC
-	-	TRBJ2-1	TRBV4-1	CASSQAYRELLVNEQFF	TGCGCCAGCAGCCAGGCTTACAGGGAACTCTTGGTCAATGAGCAGTTCTTC
-	-	TRBJ1-2	TRBV12-5	CASGFPPRNKNYGYTF	TGTGCTAGTGGCTTCCCTCCCAGGAATAAGAACTATGGCTACACCTTC
-	-	TRBJ2-1	TRBV2	CASSEFRGPLNEQFF	TGTGCCAGCAGTGAATTTCGGGGGCCGTTGAATGAGCAGTTCTTC
-	-	TRBJ2-1	TRBV7-8	CASSYRDRHPNEQFF	TGTGCCAGCAGCTACCGGGACCGTCATCCCAATGAGCAGTTCTTC
-	-	TRBJ1-1	TRBV7-9	CASSLAPGEAFF	TGTGCCAGCAGCTTAGCGCCCGGCGAAGCTTTCTTT
once	TRBD1	TRBJ1-5	TRBV19	CASSTVQGSQPQHF	TGTGCCAGTAGTACCGTACAGGGGTCACAGCCCCAGCATTTT
-	-	TRBJ1-2	TRBV12-3/TRBV12-4	CASSSLIDGGYTF	TGTGCCAGCAGTTCCCTAATAGACGGTGGCTACACCTTC
-	-	TRBJ1-4	TRBV9	CASSVGRQAEKLFF	TGTGCCAGCAGCGTAGGCCGGCAAGCCGAAAAACTGTTTTTT
-	-	TRBJ1-4	TRBV4-1	CASSQGAGDEKLFF	TGCGCCAGCAGCCAAGGGGCCGGGGATGAAAAACTGTTTTTT
-	-	TRBJ1-2	TRBV5-1	CASGPGSTNYGYTF	TGCGCCAGCGGCCCGGGGAGCACTAACTATGGCTACACCTTC
-	-	TRBJ2-7	TRBV3-1/TRBV3-2	CASSPMTRTYEQYF	TGTGCCAGCAGCCCCATGACAAGGACCTACGAGCAGTACTTC
-	TRBD1	TRBJ1-1	TRBV6-2/TRBV6-3	CASSYTLDRANTEAFF	TGTGCCAGCAGTTACACCTTGGACAGGGCAAACACTGAAGCTTTCTTT
-	TRBD1	TRBJ2-7	TRBV6-5	CASSWDRVAYEQYF	TGTGCCAGCAGCTGGGACAGGGTGGCTTACGAGCAGTACTTC
once	TRBD1	TRBJ1-4	TRBV28	CASSSGQGATNEKLFF	TGTGCCAGCAGTTCCGGACAGGGGGCAACTAATGAAAAACTGTTTTTT
-	-	TRBJ2-7	TRBV6-5	CASRRTLREQYF	TGTGCCAGCAGGAGGACCCTACGGGAGCAGTACTTC
-	-	TRBJ1-5	TRBV28	CASSLWQGNQPQHF	TGTGCCAGCAGTTTATGGCAGGGCAATCAGCCCCAGCATTTT
few	TRBD2	TRBJ2-5	TRBV5-1	CASNLESGGSQETQYF	TGCGCCAGCAACCTCGAAAGCGGGGGGTCCCAAGAGACCCAGTACTTC
-	-	TRBJ2-3	TRBV5-4	CASSLMGATDTQYF	TGTGCCAGCAGCTTGATGGGGGCGACGGATACGCAGTATTTT
-	-	TRBJ2-1	TRBV24-1	CATGRGGSYNEQFF	TGTGCCACCGGAAGGGGGGGGAGTTACAATGAGCAGTTCTTC
-	-	TRBJ1-1	TRBV6-1	CASSEVGGMNTEAFF	TGTGCCAGCAGTGAAGTTGGGGGAATGAACACTGAAGCTTTCTTT
-	-	TRBJ1-2	TRBV5-1	CASSPSGHTNYGYTF	TGCGCCAGCAGCCCCTCGGGACATACAAACTATGGCTACACCTTC
-	-	TRBJ1-1	TRBV29-1	CSGGSVEGWDTEAFF	TGCAGCGGGGGGAGCGTTGAGGGCTGGGACACTGAAGCTTTCTTT
-	-	TRBJ1-4	TRBV27	CASTLRGSSNTATNEKLFF	TGTGCCAGCACCCTCCGGGGGTCGAGCAACACCGCAACTAATGAAAAACTGTTTTTT
-	-	TRBJ2-4	TRBV27	CASSVNRASYKNIQYF	TGTGCCAGCAGTGTAAACCGGGCCAGCTACAAAAACATTCAGTACTTC
-	TRBD1	TRBJ1-1	TRBV6-2/TRBV6-3	CASSYSHRGLTEAFF	TGTGCCAGCAGTTACTCGCACAGGGGGCTAACTGAAGCTTTCTTT
-	-	TRBJ1-5	TRBV6-2/TRBV6-3	CASSRGLNQPQHF	TGTGCCAGCAGTCGGGGGCTCAATCAGCCCCAGCATTTT
-	-	TRBJ2-2	TRBV25-1	CASSPPNTGELFF	TGTGCCAGCAGTCCCCCGAACACCGGGGAGCTGTTTTTT
-	TRBD1	TRBJ1-1	TRBV12-3/TRBV12-4	CASSPPTGSAFF	TGTGCCAGCAGCCCCCCGACAGGGTCGGCTTTCTTT
-	TRBD1	TRBJ2-1	TRBV5-1	CATSKTGDSYNEQFF	TGCGCCACCTCAAAAACAGGGGATTCCTACAATGAGCAGTTCTTC
-	-	TRBJ1-4	TRBV6-1	CASSDHGGASEKLFF	TGTGCCAGCAGTGATCACGGAGGGGCTAGTGAAAAACTGTTTTTT
-	-	TRBJ1-1	TRBV4-1	CASSKSRDTEAFF	TGCGCCAGCAGTAAAAGCAGGGACACTGAAGCTTTCTTT
-	-	TRBJ1-5	TRBV6-1	CASSDWGDSNQPQHF	TGTGCCAGCAGTGATTGGGGTGATAGCAATCAGCCCCAGCATTTT
-	TRBD1	TRBJ1-1	TRBV11-2	CASSQDRRAEAFF	TGTGCCAGCAGCCAGGACAGGAGGGCTGAAGCTTTCTTT
-	-	TRBJ1-1	TRBV21-1	CASSKGQLNTEAFF	TGTGCCAGCAGCAAAGGGCAGCTCAACACTGAAGCTTTCTTT
-	-	TRBJ2-5	TRBV19	CASSITPRSSETQYF	TGTGCCAGTAGTATTACCCCCCGTAGTAGCGAGACCCAGTACTTC
-	-	TRBJ1-2	TRBV10-3	CAISPLEDAARNYGYTF	TGTGCCATCAGCCCCCTCGAGGACGCCGCTCGGAACTATGGCTACACCTTC
-	TRBD1	TRBJ2-2	TRBV7-3	CASRSGTGGTGELFF	TGTGCCAGCAGATCTGGGACAGGAGGGACGGGGGAGCTGTTTTTT